The rows below give T cell receptor beta chains drawn from one sample of a study of CD8 T cells in Susac syndrome. TCRdb independently ran MiXCR on the immunoSEQ multiplex PCR reads; one entry per CDR3 protein. The repertoire holds some 150,000 distinct CDR3 sequences, with around 96% as singletons. Sequences were obtained from CD8+ T cells from PBMCs. The receptors were gathered from a human donor with multiple sclerosis. Both conserved end residues are part of each CDR3. D genes are given only for firm matches. A row's size may be missing; if present it is once, few, many or a size class.

size: NA
D: TRBD1
J: TRBJ1-1
V: TRBV23-1
DNA: TGCGCCAGCAGTCAGCCCTACCGACAGGGAGGCACTGAAGCTTTCTTT
CDR3: CASSQPYRQGGTEAFF

size: NA
D: TRBD1
J: TRBJ1-1
V: TRBV3-1
DNA: TGTGCCAGCAGCCAAGTTGTCACGGACAGGGGAGAGACTGAAGCTTTCTTT
CDR3: CASSQVVTDRGETEAFF

size: NA
D: NA
J: TRBJ1-2
V: TRBV29-1
DNA: TGCAGCGTTGAGTTACGGGATGTGAGCTACACCTTC
CDR3: CSVELRDVSYTF

size: NA
D: NA
J: TRBJ2-2
V: TRBV28
DNA: TGTGCCAGCAGTTTAGACAGGTTGAACACCGGGGAGCTGTTTTTT
CDR3: CASSLDRLNTGELFF

size: NA
D: NA
J: TRBJ1-6
V: TRBV14
DNA: TGTGCCAGCAGCCAAGACAGGGTTTCACCCCTCCACTTT
CDR3: CASSQDRVSPLHF

size: NA
D: NA
J: TRBJ2-2
V: TRBV6-6
DNA: TGTGCCAGCAGTTACGACGGGGAGCTGTTTTTT
CDR3: CASSYDGELFF

size: NA
D: NA
J: TRBJ1-5
V: TRBV28
DNA: TGTGCCAGCAATCAGGTGGATGGCAATCAGCCCCAGCATTTT
CDR3: CASNQVDGNQPQHF

size: NA
D: NA
J: TRBJ2-5
V: TRBV14
DNA: TGTGCCAGCAGTTCGGGGTCCAAGACCCAGTACTTC
CDR3: CASSSGSKTQYF

size: NA
D: NA
J: TRBJ1-1
V: TRBV12-5
DNA: TGTGCTAGTGGTTTCCAACAGGAGAACACTGAAGCTTTCTTT
CDR3: CASGFQQENTEAFF

size: NA
D: NA
J: TRBJ1-2
V: TRBV20-1
DNA: TGCAGTGCTAGAGATGGTCCCGGCTCAAGGGACTATGGCTACACCTTC
CDR3: CSARDGPGSRDYGYTF

size: NA
D: NA
J: TRBJ1-2
V: TRBV4-3
DNA: TGCGCCAGCAGCCAAGATGGAGGGTTGGGTGGCTACACCTTC
CDR3: CASSQDGGLGGYTF

size: NA
D: NA
J: TRBJ2-3
V: TRBV7-6
DNA: TGTGCCAGCAGCCTAGGGGGGGGGCGACCCTTGGATACGCAGTATTTT
CDR3: CASSLGGGRPLDTQYF

size: NA
D: TRBD2
J: TRBJ2-7
V: TRBV7-9
DNA: TGTGCCAGCAGCGACCCTACAGCGGGGGGGCCCAACGAGCAGTACTTC
CDR3: CASSDPTAGGPNEQYF

size: NA
D: NA
J: TRBJ2-7
V: TRBV30
DNA: TGTGCCTGGAGTGTATCCTACGAGCAGTACTTC
CDR3: CAWSVSYEQYF

size: once
D: TRBD2
J: TRBJ2-7
V: TRBV27
DNA: TGTGCCAGCAGTTCAAATAGCGGGGGCTCCTACGAGCAGTACTTC
CDR3: CASSSNSGGSYEQYF

size: NA
D: TRBD2
J: TRBJ2-7
V: TRBV7-9
DNA: TGTGCCAGCGGTATACTGGCGGGGGAATACTACGAGCAGTACTTC
CDR3: CASGILAGEYYEQYF

size: once
D: NA
J: TRBJ1-2
V: TRBV13
DNA: TGTGCCAGCAGCTTAGCAGGTGGTGGCTACACCTTC
CDR3: CASSLAGGGYTF

size: once
D: NA
J: TRBJ2-3
V: TRBV15
DNA: TGTGCCACCAGCAGAGATGGAGCGGGCACAGATACGCAGTATTTT
CDR3: CATSRDGAGTDTQYF

size: NA
D: NA
J: TRBJ1-4
V: TRBV29-1
DNA: TGCAGCGTTGAAGGAGAGGGAGACAGGACAGAAAAACTGTTTTTT
CDR3: CSVEGEGDRTEKLFF

size: NA
D: TRBD1
J: TRBJ1-1
V: TRBV3-1
DNA: TGTGCCAGCAGCAAGGCGGGACAGGGAAGGCCCACTGAAGCTTTCTTT
CDR3: CASSKAGQGRPTEAFF

size: NA
D: NA
J: TRBJ1-6
V: TRBV19
DNA: TGTGCCAGTAGTATAATGGCCCCTAATTCACCCCTCCACTTT
CDR3: CASSIMAPNSPLHF

size: once
D: TRBD1
J: TRBJ1-6
V: TRBV28
DNA: TGTGCCAGCAGTTTAATAGGGACAGGGGATTCACCCCTCCACTTT
CDR3: CASSLIGTGDSPLHF

size: NA
D: TRBD1
J: TRBJ2-2
V: TRBV27
DNA: TGTGCCAGCAGACACTACTGGAGACAGGGGGCGGGTTTTACCGGGGAGCTGTTTTTT
CDR3: CASRHYWRQGAGFTGELFF

size: NA
D: TRBD1
J: TRBJ2-7
V: TRBV28
DNA: TGTGCCAGCAACACAATGGGACAGGTTTCCTACGAGCAGTACTTC
CDR3: CASNTMGQVSYEQYF

size: NA
D: NA
J: TRBJ2-7
V: TRBV20-1
DNA: TGCAGCCGAACACCAAGGGGAAGGTACGAGCAGTACTTC
CDR3: CSRTPRGRYEQYF

size: NA
D: TRBD2
J: TRBJ2-3
V: TRBV15
DNA: TGTGCCACCAGCAGAGGACTAGCGGTCACAGATACGCAGTATTTT
CDR3: CATSRGLAVTDTQYF

size: NA
D: NA
J: TRBJ1-2
V: TRBV27
DNA: TGTGCCAGCAGGGGGAAGTACTATGGCTACACCTTC
CDR3: CASRGKYYGYTF

size: NA
D: NA
J: TRBJ2-7
V: TRBV29-1
DNA: TGCAGCGCCACGGTGGATTACGAGCAGTACTTC
CDR3: CSATVDYEQYF

size: NA
D: NA
J: TRBJ2-3
V: TRBV20-1
DNA: TGCAGTGCTAGTTGGGGGGGCCTTAGCACAGATACGCAGTATTTT
CDR3: CSASWGGLSTDTQYF

size: NA
D: NA
J: TRBJ2-7
V: TRBV29-1
DNA: TGCAGCGTTTCTACTGACGGATTGACTAGCTCCTACGAGCAGTACTTC
CDR3: CSVSTDGLTSSYEQYF

size: NA
D: NA
J: TRBJ2-7
V: TRBV6-6
DNA: TGTGCCAGCAGTCCCTCGGTGCCCGCCTACGAGCAGTACTTC
CDR3: CASSPSVPAYEQYF

size: NA
D: TRBD2
J: TRBJ2-1
V: TRBV7-8
DNA: TGTGCCAGCAGCTTAGGTAGCGGGGGGGCCAATGAGCAGTTCTTC
CDR3: CASSLGSGGANEQFF

size: NA
D: NA
J: TRBJ1-1
V: TRBV30
DNA: TGTGCCTGGAGAGATCCTCAGGTCCGACCTCAGGGAGCCAAGTGGGTTTACACTGAAGCTTTCTTT
CDR3: CAWRDPQVRPQGAKWVYTEAFF